Listed below are T cell receptor beta chains from one sample, sequenced in a study of blood T cell repertoires in COVID-19. Profiled with immunoSEQ multiplex PCR; TCRdb holds only in-frame clones, not every one. The sample contains over 90,000 clones, more than 75% of which appear only once. Input material: peripheral blood. The source of these receptors is a human donor in a cohort sampled during active COVID-19. Both conserved end residues are part of each CDR3. A D gene is named only where the DNA matches it firmly. Clone size is not always given. Where it is, it says once, few, many or a class for expanded clones.

CDR3 protein: CASSLRQAPTYEQYF
CDR3 DNA: TGTGCCAGCAGCCTACGACAGGCCCCTACCTACGAGCAGTACTTC
CDR3 length: 15
clone size: -
V gene: TRBV9
D gene: -
J gene: TRBJ2-7

CDR3 protein: CATQDRGLQETQYF
CDR3 DNA: TGTGCCACACAGGACAGGGGGCTTCAAGAGACCCAGTACTTC
CDR3 length: 14
clone size: -
V gene: TRBV19
D gene: TRBD1
J gene: TRBJ2-5

CDR3 protein: CASSPGQGQYEQYF
CDR3 DNA: TGTGCCAGCTCACCGGGACAGGGACAGTACGAGCAGTACTTC
CDR3 length: 14
clone size: few
V gene: TRBV18
D gene: TRBD1
J gene: TRBJ2-7

CDR3 protein: CATPLRSSYNSPLHF
CDR3 DNA: TGCGCCACCCCTCTCCGGAGCTCCTATAATTCACCCCTCCACTTT
CDR3 length: 15
clone size: -
V gene: TRBV23-1
D gene: -
J gene: TRBJ1-6

CDR3 protein: CASSPTLERGGISTGTDTQYF
CDR3 DNA: TGCGCCAGCAGCCCGACTTTGGAGCGGGGGGGCATTTCGACGGGCACAGATACGCAGTATTTT
CDR3 length: 21
clone size: -
V gene: TRBV4-1
D gene: TRBD2
J gene: TRBJ2-3

CDR3 protein: CGTGGRTEAFF
CDR3 DNA: TGTGGAACAGGGGGCCGCACTGAAGCTTTCTTT
CDR3 length: 11
clone size: once
V gene: TRBV28
D gene: TRBD1
J gene: TRBJ1-1

CDR3 protein: CASSGLAGKGRTDTQYF
CDR3 DNA: TGTGCCAGTAGTGGACTAGCGGGAAAGGGACGCACAGATACGCAGTATTTT
CDR3 length: 17
clone size: -
V gene: TRBV19
D gene: TRBD2
J gene: TRBJ2-3

CDR3 protein: CASSRSRGTDTQYF
CDR3 DNA: TGTGCCAGCAGCCGATCCCGAGGCACAGATACGCAGTATTTT
CDR3 length: 14
clone size: -
V gene: TRBV9
D gene: -
J gene: TRBJ2-3

CDR3 protein: CASSQGGSSGNTIYF
CDR3 DNA: TGTGCCAGCAGCCAAGGAGGAAGCTCTGGAAACACCATATATTTT
CDR3 length: 15
clone size: -
V gene: TRBV3-1/TRBV3-2
D gene: -
J gene: TRBJ1-3

CDR3 protein: CASSQGPGLDTEAFF
CDR3 DNA: TGCGCCAGCAGCCAAGGCCCGGGACTGGACACTGAAGCTTTCTTT
CDR3 length: 15
clone size: -
V gene: TRBV4-1
D gene: -
J gene: TRBJ1-1

CDR3 protein: CATSRTSSGANVLTF
CDR3 DNA: TGTGCCACCAGCAGAACTAGCTCTGGGGCCAACGTCCTGACTTTC
CDR3 length: 15
clone size: few
V gene: TRBV15
D gene: -
J gene: TRBJ2-6

CDR3 protein: CASRRSEKLFF
CDR3 DNA: TGTGCCAGTAGAAGGAGTGAAAAACTGTTTTTT
CDR3 length: 11
clone size: few
V gene: TRBV19
D gene: -
J gene: TRBJ1-4

CDR3 protein: CASSLSAGGASGYTF
CDR3 DNA: TGTGCCAGCAGTTTATCGGCAGGGGGCGCGTCTGGCTACACCTTC
CDR3 length: 15
clone size: -
V gene: TRBV27
D gene: TRBD1
J gene: TRBJ1-2

CDR3 protein: CASSHRHGGGGYTF
CDR3 DNA: TGTGCCAGCAGTCACAGGCATGGTGGTGGGGGCTACACCTTC
CDR3 length: 14
clone size: -
V gene: TRBV9
D gene: -
J gene: TRBJ1-2

CDR3 protein: CASSLTRVGNTGELFF
CDR3 DNA: TGTGCCAGCAGTTTGACTAGGGTCGGGAACACCGGGGAGCTGTTTTTT
CDR3 length: 16
clone size: -
V gene: TRBV28
D gene: -
J gene: TRBJ2-2

CDR3 protein: CASSEIGQASKAFF
CDR3 DNA: TGTGCCAGCAGTGAAATAGGACAGGCCTCTAAAGCTTTCTTT
CDR3 length: 14
clone size: -
V gene: TRBV6-1
D gene: TRBD1
J gene: TRBJ1-1

CDR3 protein: CASSLLGSGELFF
CDR3 DNA: TGTGCCAGCAGCTTGCTAGGGAGCGGGGAGCTGTTTTTT
CDR3 length: 13
clone size: -
V gene: TRBV7-3
D gene: -
J gene: TRBJ2-2

CDR3 protein: CASSLTSGDEQYF
CDR3 DNA: TGTGCCAGCAGCTTAACGTCCGGGGACGAGCAGTACTTC
CDR3 length: 13
clone size: few
V gene: TRBV7-3
D gene: -
J gene: TRBJ2-7

CDR3 protein: CSAEVTEAFF
CDR3 DNA: TGCAGCGCAGAGGTCACTGAAGCTTTCTTT
CDR3 length: 10
clone size: -
V gene: TRBV29-1
D gene: -
J gene: TRBJ1-1

CDR3 protein: CASRSWSGANTGELFF
CDR3 DNA: TGTGCCAGCCGCAGTTGGAGCGGGGCGAACACCGGGGAGCTGTTTTTT
CDR3 length: 16
clone size: -
V gene: TRBV21-1
D gene: -
J gene: TRBJ2-2

CDR3 protein: CARTGYGYTF
CDR3 DNA: TGTGCCAGGACAGGGTATGGCTACACCTTC
CDR3 length: 10
clone size: -
V gene: TRBV2
D gene: TRBD1
J gene: TRBJ1-2

CDR3 protein: CASSLYSDGNQPQHF
CDR3 DNA: TGTGCCAGCAGTTTATACAGTGATGGCAATCAGCCCCAGCATTTT
CDR3 length: 15
clone size: -
V gene: TRBV28
D gene: -
J gene: TRBJ1-5

CDR3 protein: CASSPGLYSPLHF
CDR3 DNA: TGTGCCAGCAGCCCGGGTCTCTATTCACCCCTCCACTTT
CDR3 length: 13
clone size: few
V gene: TRBV13
D gene: -
J gene: TRBJ1-6

CDR3 protein: CATSESGQGFDYTF
CDR3 DNA: TGTGCCACCAGTGAGAGTGGACAGGGGTTCGACTACACCTTC
CDR3 length: 14
clone size: -
V gene: TRBV24-1
D gene: TRBD1
J gene: TRBJ1-2

CDR3 protein: CASSGDSGHQSTDTQYF
CDR3 DNA: TGTGCCAGTAGTGGGGATTCGGGACACCAAAGCACAGATACGCAGTATTTT
CDR3 length: 17
clone size: -
V gene: TRBV19
D gene: -
J gene: TRBJ2-3

CDR3 protein: CASSTLRETQYF
CDR3 DNA: TGTGCCAGCTCGACCCTGAGGGAGACCCAGTACTTC
CDR3 length: 12
clone size: -
V gene: TRBV18
D gene: -
J gene: TRBJ2-5

CDR3 protein: CASSYGTLSSYEQYF
CDR3 DNA: TGTGCCAGCAGTTATGGGACACTATCCTCCTACGAGCAGTACTTC
CDR3 length: 15
clone size: -
V gene: TRBV6-5
D gene: -
J gene: TRBJ2-7